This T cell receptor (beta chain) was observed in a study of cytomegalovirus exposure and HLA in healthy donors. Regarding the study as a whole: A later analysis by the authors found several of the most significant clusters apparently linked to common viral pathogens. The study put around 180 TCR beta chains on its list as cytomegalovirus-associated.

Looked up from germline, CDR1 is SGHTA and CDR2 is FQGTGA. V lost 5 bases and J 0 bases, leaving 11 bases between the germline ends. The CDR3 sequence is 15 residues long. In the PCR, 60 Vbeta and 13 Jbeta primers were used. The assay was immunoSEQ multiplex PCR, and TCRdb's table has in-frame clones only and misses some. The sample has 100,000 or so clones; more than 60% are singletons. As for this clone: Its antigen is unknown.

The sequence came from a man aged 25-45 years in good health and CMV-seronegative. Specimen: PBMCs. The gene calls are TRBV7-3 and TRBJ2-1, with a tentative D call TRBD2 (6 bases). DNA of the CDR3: TGTGCCAGCAGCAAGACTAGTCTCTCCTACAATGAGCAGTTCTTC. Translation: CASSKTSLSYNEQFF.